The 2 T cell receptor beta chains below all came from one sample that was sequenced in a study of T cell responses to AZD1222 COVID-19 vaccine. Using immunoSEQ multiplex PCR, the repertoire was profiled, and TCRdb retains in-frame clones only, with some absent. Among roughly 150,000 clones listed, 70% to 90% were seen once. This material consisted of peripheral blood, taken on day 0 of MenACWY control vaccination. These receptors came from an adult in good health.

V and J are TRBV2 and TRBJ2-3; a weak D match, TRBD1 (6 bases). There are 14 residues in the CDR3. Trimming left V 7 bases short and J 2 bases short, with 13 bases between. Germline V gene data show CDR1 as SNHLY and CDR2 as FYNNEI. In nucleotides, the CDR3 is TGTGCCAGCAAGGGGGTTATGCACACAGATACGCAGTATTTT. Translating gives CASKGVMHTDTQYF. The variable domain in full, completed from reference TRBV2 and TRBJ2-3, reads EPEVTQTPSHQVTQMGQEVILRCVPISNHLYFYWYRQILGQKVEFLVSFYNNEISEKSEIFDDQFSVERPDGSNFTLKIRSTKLEDSAMYFCASKGVMHTDTQYFGPGTRLTVL.

The V call is TRBV9, the J call TRBJ2-6, with TRBD1 identical over 7 bases. Trimming at V came to 3 bases and at J to 2 bases, leaving 8 bases not matched to a gene. CDR1 is SGDLS, CDR2 YYNGEE, per germline. CDR3 length: 17 residues. The CDR3 region is CASSGKGQLTGANVLTF. CDR3 DNA: TGTGCCAGCAGCGGTAAGGGACAGCTTACTGGGGCCAACGTCCTGACTTTC. The full variable domain, in which reference TRBV9 and TRBJ2-6 provide the parts outside the CDR3, is DSGVTQTPKHLITATGQRVTLRCSPRSGDLSVYWYQQSLDQGLQFLIQYYNGEERAKGNILERFSAQQFPDLHSELNLSSLELGDSALYFCASSGKGQLTGANVLTFGAGSRLTVL.